Sequencing of this T cell receptor beta chain was carried out in a study of CD8+CD57+ T cells in acquired aplastic anemia. General observations from the study: Patients and controls turned out to have around 29 CD8+ CDR3 sequences in common.

Before being chosen for sequencing, patients had shown CD8+CD57+ cell expansion by flow cytometry. The study profiled TCR beta VDJ and CDR3 using genomic DNA as template. TCRdb independently ran MiXCR on the reads; one entry per CDR3 protein. The sample consists of 150,000 to 160,000 distinct CDR3 sequences, about 48% of them appearing once. Note on this clonotype: Its antigen is currently unknown.

The CDR3 runs to 14 residues. Germline trimming cut 1 base from V and 5 bases from J; bases unmatched to any gene: 3. Germline lookup yields CDR1 SEHNR and CDR2 FQNEAQ (reference sequence). The sequencing input was sorted CD4+, CD8+, or CD8+CD57+ T cells (not recorded which) from PBMCs. The TCR was taken from a human donor with aplastic anemia. The chain employs TRBV7-9 and TRBJ2-3; TRBD2 matches at 7 bases. In DNA form, the CDR3 reads TGTGCCAGCAGCTTAGAGGGGAGGGTAGATACGCAGTATTTT. Its translation: CASSLEGRVDTQYF.